This entry describes one T cell receptor beta chain. The data belong to a study of siplizumab effects on memory and regulatory T cells. Method: immunoSEQ multiplex PCR; TCRdb's copy keeps in-frame clones and lacks some. The data contain about 100,000 clones, roughly 92% of them singletons. The CDR3 extends over 13 amino acids. V lost 3 bases to trimming and J lost 4 bases, with 7 bases between them. Germline V lookup: CDR1 LNHDA, CDR2 SQIVND (reference sequence). The receptor was derived from a human donor in good health. V is TRBV19 and J is TRBJ1-5; D unresolved. Sequenced material: Tregs sorted from blood. CDR3 protein: CASSISGNQPQHF. The CDR3 DNA reads TGTGCCAGTAGTATCTCCGGGAATCAGCCCCAGCATTTT.